These 6 T cell receptor beta chains came from one sample sequenced in a study of blood T cell repertoires in COVID-19. Produced via immunoSEQ multiplex PCR; TCRdb's table is partial and in-frame only. The table includes a few hundred thousand clones, around 89% detected once. The sample was peripheral blood. The receptors were gathered from a man aged 25 to 40 with acute or convalescent COVID-19.

This chain joins TRBV30 and TRBJ1-1; D is unclear. Germline CDR1 is GTSNPN and CDR2 is SVGIG (reference sequence). Trimming left V 2 bases short and J 4 bases short, with 11 bases between. This CDR3 spans 13 amino acids. The CDR3 DNA reads as TGTGCCTGGAGTTGGAGTTCGCGCACTGAAGCTTTCTTT. It is translated as CAWSWSSRTEAFF.

The V call is TRBV12-3 or TRBV12-4, the J call TRBJ2-2; TRBD2 might be the D (5 bases). The CDR3 covers 13 residues. Trimming shortened V by 2 bases and J by 7 bases, and 8 bases separated the two germline ends. CDR3 bases: TGTGCCAGCAGTTTATTACGGGACGGGGAGCTGTTTTTT. This codes for CASSLLRDGELFF.

V and J are TRBV18 and TRBJ1-1; D not certain. Trimming pared 0 bases from V and 8 bases from J, leaving 13 bases between. CDR3 length equals 14 residues. Germline values: CDR1 KGHSH, CDR2 LQKENI. DNA of the CDR3: TGTGCCAGCTCACCACCGACTCTACCGGGGGAAGCTTTCTTT. Translating gives CASSPPTLPGEAFF.

In this sample, this clone turned up a few times. The gene calls are TRBV2 and TRBJ2-7; unclear D gene. Germline V gene sequence: CDR1 SNHLY, CDR2 FYNNEI. Trimming removed 8 bases at V and 2 bases at J, with 7 bases between. CDR3 length: 11 residues. CDR3 sequence: CASAQTYEQYF. The CDR3 bases are TGTGCCAGCGCTCAGACCTACGAGCAGTACTTC.

V usage is TRBV5-4 and J usage is TRBJ2-6; D is unresolved. CDR1 is SGHNT and CDR2 is YYREEE in the germline V gene (reference sequence). This CDR3 comprises 14 residues. Trimming shortened V by 6 bases and J by 2 bases, and 9 bases separated the two germline ends. CDR3 sequence: CASKVEAGANVLTF. In nucleotides, the CDR3 is TGTGCCAGCAAGGTAGAGGCTGGGGCCAACGTCCTGACTTTC.

V is TRBV18 and J is TRBJ1-2; D might be TRBD1 (5 bases). V lost 0 bases and J lost 1, with 12 bases in between. The length of the CDR3 is 16 residues. Germline values: CDR1 KGHSH, CDR2 LQKENI. The DNA of the CDR3 is TGTGCCAGCTCACCACCATCAGTAGGACATAACTATGGCTACACCTTC. Translating gives CASSPPSVGHNYGYTF.